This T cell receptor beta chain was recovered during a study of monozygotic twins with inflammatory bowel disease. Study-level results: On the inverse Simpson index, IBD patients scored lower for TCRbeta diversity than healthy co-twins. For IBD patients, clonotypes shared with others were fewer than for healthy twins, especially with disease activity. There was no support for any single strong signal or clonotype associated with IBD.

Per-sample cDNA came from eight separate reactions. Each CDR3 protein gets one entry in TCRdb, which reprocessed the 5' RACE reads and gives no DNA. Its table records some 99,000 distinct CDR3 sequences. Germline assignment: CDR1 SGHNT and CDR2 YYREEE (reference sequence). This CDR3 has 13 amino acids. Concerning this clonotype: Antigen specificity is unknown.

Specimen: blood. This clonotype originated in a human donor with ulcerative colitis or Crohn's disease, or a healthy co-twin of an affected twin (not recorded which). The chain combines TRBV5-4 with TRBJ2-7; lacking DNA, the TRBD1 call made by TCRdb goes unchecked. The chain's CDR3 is CASSLEQGYEQYF.